Shown below are 15 T cell receptor beta chains from a single sample sequenced in a study of shared clonotypes between healthy human individuals. CD45RO-negative CD8 cells positively selected for CCR7 made up the naive population, which excluded terminally differentiated effector memory CD45RA+ cells. Clones were read by immunoSEQ multiplex PCR, and TCRdb kept only the in-frame ones, dropping some. The table has some 2.1 million clones, roughly 95% seen once. The sequenced material came from naive CD8+ T cells from PBMCs. All receptors derive from a man aged 18 to 29 in good health. Some clones in this sample may be carry-over from other donors' samples.

The gene calls are TRBV19 and TRBJ2-7; 7 bases fit TRBD1. Germline loops: CDR1 LNHDA, CDR2 SQIVND (reference sequence). With V trimmed by 5 bases and J by 2 bases, 6 bases remained unmatched. This CDR3 has 14 amino acids. CDR3 bases: TGTGCCAGTAGTGCGACAGGGTTGCCCTACGAGCAGTACTTC. Its translation: CASSATGLPYEQYF.

The chain uses TRBV7-3 and TRBJ2-1, with TRBD1 identical over 9 bases. With 2 bases clipped from V and 2 bases from J, the junction kept 7 bases outside the gene matches. The CDR3 consists of 17 residues. Germline CDR1 is SGHTA and CDR2 is FQGTGA. CDR3 sequence: CASSLLPWTGAYNEQFF. The CDR3, as DNA: TGTGCCAGCAGCTTACTTCCCTGGACAGGGGCCTACAATGAGCAGTTCTTC.

V usage is TRBV16 and J usage is TRBJ1-5; 8 nucleotides align to TRBD1. The germline V gene has CDR1 KGHSY and CDR2 FQNENV. The CDR3 is 11 amino acids. Losses at the gene ends were 6 bases for V and 12 bases for J; bases not matched to a gene: 4. The CDR3 DNA is TGTGCCAGCAGTCCAGGGGGCCGCCAGCATTTT. Protein product: CASSPGGRQHF.

The rearrangement uses TRBV28 and TRBJ2-2; D unclear. Trimming stripped 8 bases from V and 4 bases from J, with 20 bases between. From germline, CDR1 is MDHEN and CDR2 SYDVKM. There are 16 residues in the CDR3. CDR3 nucleotides: TGTGCCAGCGGTCCCCCCACGGTTTGGGGCACCGGGGAGCTGTTTTTT. Amino acid sequence: CASGPPTVWGTGELFF.

The sample holds a few counts of this clone. The chain is built from TRBV18 and TRBJ1-1, with D maybe TRBD1 (5 bases). V lost 2 bases and J 7 bases, leaving 11 bases between the germline ends. From germline, CDR1 is KGHSH and CDR2 LQKENI. The CDR3 is 13 residues long. The CDR3 DNA follows: TGTGCCAGCTCACCAGCTGGGACCAATGAAGCTTTCTTT. This encodes CASSPAGTNEAFF.

The rearrangement links TRBV5-1 to TRBJ1-4; no definite D call. CDR3 size: 16 residues. In germline, CDR1 is SGHRS, CDR2 YFSETQ. Trimming shortened V by 4 bases and J by 0 bases, and 13 bases separated the two germline ends. In nucleotides, the CDR3 is TGCGCCAGCAGCCCAGGCCTCGCCTCAACTAATGAAAAACTGTTTTTT. Translating gives CASSPGLASTNEKLFF.

The chain carries TRBV21-1 and TRBJ2-7; the table's D call TRBD2 went unverified against the DNA. TRBV21-1 is classified as a pseudogene. CDR3 length equals 20 residues. The CDR3 region has the DNA TGTGCCAGCAGCAAAGTTCGAAGGGGGCTACTAGCGGGGACCTCCTACGAGCAGTACTTC. This encodes CASSKVRRGLLAGTSYEQYF.

The rearrangement links TRBV5-6 to TRBJ2-1; TRBD1 matches 9 bases. The CDR3 sequence is 15 residues long. Germline-derived CDR1 and CDR2 are SGHDT and YYEEEE. The V segment lost 6 bases and the J segment 4 bases; nucleotides outside the gene matches: 8. The CDR3 DNA is TGTGCCAGCACCCCGGACAGGGGATATTACAATGAGCAGTTCTTC. It encodes CASTPDRGYYNEQFF.

The chain combines TRBV7-6 with TRBJ1-3; the D gene is possibly TRBD1 (6 bases). The V end lost 3 bases, the J end lost 0 bases, and 18 bases lay between the germline ends. Germline V CDR1 and CDR2: SGHVS, FNYEAQ. The CDR3 runs 18 residues. The CDR3 bases are TGTGCCAGCAGCTTCCGGTTAAGACAGGCCTCCTCTGGAAACACCATATATTTT. This translates into CASSFRLRQASSGNTIYF.

In regard to this clone: In the same sample, other DNA sequences code for this CDR3. J is TRBJ2-2 and V is TRBV19; D not certain. The germline CDR1 and CDR2 sequences are LNHDA and SQIVND (reference sequence). Trimming pared 3 bases from V and 7 bases from J, leaving 6 bases between. CDR3 length: 12 amino acids. Here the CDR3 reads CASSIDGGELFF. CDR3 bases: TGTGCCAGTAGTATTGACGGCGGGGAGCTGTTTTTT.

CDR3 region: CASSYSTTGTEAFF. In DNA form, the CDR3 reads TGTGCCAGCAGTTACTCTACGACGGGCACTGAAGCTTTCTTT. The chain has TRBV6-5 and TRBJ1-1; D unresolved. Trimming shortened V by 0 bases and J by 4 bases, and 9 bases separated the two germline ends. This CDR3 comprises 14 residues. CDR1 is MNHEY, CDR2 SVGAGI, per germline.

V and J are TRBV11-1 and TRBJ2-5; TRBD1 agrees at 7 bases. J gave up 5 bases and V 2 bases, and 8 bases lay outside the gene matches. Germline assignment: CDR1 SGHAT and CDR2 FQDESV (reference sequence). This CDR3 has 15 amino acids. Here the CDR3 reads CASSLSTGLVETQYF. The CDR3 bases are TGTGCCAGCAGCTTATCGACAGGGCTAGTGGAGACCCAGTACTTC. The whole variable domain, remainder taken from reference TRBV11-1 and TRBJ2-5, is EAEVAQSPRYKITEKSQAVAFWCDPISGHATLYWYRQILGQGPELLVQFQDESVVDDSQLPKDRFSAERLKGVDSTLKIQPAELGDSAMYLCASSLSTGLVETQYFGPGTRLLVL.

This clone has only one observation. The V and J genes are TRBV28 and TRBJ2-5; a weak D match, TRBD1 (7 bases). Germline V CDR1 and CDR2: MDHEN, SYDVKM. Trimming removed 8 bases at V and 4 bases at J, with 20 bases between. This CDR3 spans 15 amino acids. The CDR3 spells CASYEIYRGGETQYF. In nucleotides, the CDR3 is TGTGCCAGCTACGAAATCTACAGGGGAGGAGAGACCCAGTACTTC. The whole variable domain, filled in from reference TRBV28 and TRBJ2-5, reads DVKVTQSSRYLVKRTGEKVFLECVQDMDHENMFWYRQDPGLGLRLIYFSYDVKMKEKGDIPEGYSVSREKKERFSLILESASTNQTSMYLCASYEIYRGGETQYFGPGTRLLVL.

This chain connects TRBV7-9 to TRBJ2-1, with D maybe TRBD2 (6 bases). V lost 4 bases to trimming and J lost 0 bases, with 19 bases between them. The CDR3 is made up of 18 amino acids. Per the germline V gene, CDR1 is SEHNR and CDR2 is FQNEAQ (reference sequence). The CDR3 DNA reads TGTGCCAGCAGCTCAGAGGCAGCTGGGGGGAGCTCCTACAATGAGCAGTTCTTC. This encodes CASSSEAAGGSSYNEQFF.

This chain connects TRBV5-1 to TRBJ2-1; tentatively, D is TRBD2 (6 bases). The germline CDR1 and CDR2 sequences are SGHRS and YFSETQ. V was trimmed by 4 bases and J by 0 bases, leaving 14 bases between them. CDR3 size: 16 residues. CDR3 residues: CASSESRGSSYNEQFF. For the CDR3, the DNA is TGCGCCAGCAGCGAATCGCGGGGAAGCTCCTACAATGAGCAGTTCTTC.